This is a list of T cell receptor beta chains from one sample in a study of blood T cells in healthy people across ages. MiXCR, applied by TCRdb to the 5' RACE reads, yields one record per CDR3 protein. The data hold about 1.5 million distinct CDR3 sequences, with approximately 38% observed a single time. The source material was blood. These receptors all stem from a woman aged 18-29 years in good health. Each CDR3 is given with its conserved first and last residue. Fields, in order: V gene, D gene, clone size, CDR3 length, J gene, CDR3 protein, CDR3 DNA. A D gene is named only where the DNA matches it firmly. The listing skips clone size in some rows; elsewhere it reads once, few, many or a size class.

TRBV3-1,NA,NA,14,TRBJ2-5,CASSPAGVQETQYF,TGTGCCAGCAGCCCAGCGGGCGTACAAGAGACCCAGTACTTC
TRBV12-3/TRBV12-4,TRBD1,few,15,TRBJ2-7,CASRITGQGSYEQYF,TGTGCCAGCAGAATAACGGGACAGGGGTCCTACGAGCAGTACTTC
TRBV20-1,NA,NA,15,TRBJ1-4,CSAPIPGGTNEKLFF,TGCAGTGCCCCCATCCCGGGGGGCACTAATGAAAAACTGTTTTTT
TRBV10-3,NA,NA,16,TRBJ2-3,CAISESAVLGTDTQYF,TGTGCCATCAGTGAGTCCGCGGTACTAGGCACAGATACGCAGTATTTT
TRBV6-1,NA,NA,14,TRBJ2-7,CASSEWGDPNEQYF,TGTGCCAGCAGTGAATGGGGGGACCCGAACGAGCAGTACTTC
TRBV27,TRBD1,NA,15,TRBJ2-3,CASRIRDRVTDTQYF,TGTGCCAGCAGGATCCGGGACAGGGTCACAGATACGCAGTATTTT
TRBV7-2,TRBD1,NA,15,TRBJ1-4,CASSPKQGFNEKLFF,TGTGCCAGCAGCCCCAAACAGGGGTTTAACGAAAAACTGTTTTTT
TRBV5-6,TRBD1,many,13,TRBJ1-2,CASSLPTGDGYTF,TGTGCCAGCAGCCTACCGACAGGGGATGGCTACACCTTC
TRBV5-6,NA,NA,17,TRBJ2-5,CASSPLVSQLGVETQYF,TGTGCCAGCAGCCCCCTCGTGTCCCAATTGGGGGTAGAGACCCAGTACTTC
TRBV7-9,NA,many,19,TRBJ1-5,CASSPTLDSFYYSNQPQHF,TGTGCCAGCAGCCCGACTTTGGACAGTTTCTACTATAGCAATCAGCCCCAGCATTTT
TRBV3-1,NA,few,15,TRBJ1-2,CASSQEGSVNYGYTF,TGTGCCAGCAGCCAAGAGGGCAGCGTTAACTATGGCTACACCTTC
TRBV5-1,TRBD1,NA,14,TRBJ2-7,CASSRSGQGYEQYF,TGCGCCAGCAGCAGATCGGGACAGGGTTACGAGCAGTACTTC
TRBV5-1,TRBD2,once,17,TRBJ2-1,CASSLGPPGGGYNEQFF,TGCGCCAGCAGCTTGGGGCCTCCGGGCGGGGGATACAATGAGCAGTTCTTC